The 22 T cell receptor beta chains listed next were all sequenced from one sample in a study of blood T cell repertoires in COVID-19. Generated by immunoSEQ multiplex PCR, the TCRdb table keeps only in-frame clones and is missing some. This table has a few hundred thousand clones, 70% to 90% appearing once. The sample comprised peripheral blood. The receptors shown here come from a woman in her 30s who had recovered from COVID-19.

The chain uses TRBV11-3 and TRBJ2-2; possible D gene TRBD2, 7 bases. The CDR3 spans 17 residues. Germline V gene data show CDR1 as SGHNT and CDR2 as YENEEA. The V end was cut by 4 bases, the J end by 0 bases, with 15 bases between. CDR3 in amino acids: CASSSHQGRANTGELFF. The DNA of the CDR3 is TGTGCCAGCAGCTCCCATCAGGGGAGGGCGAACACCGGGGAGCTGTTTTTT.

The chain recombines TRBV5-1 with TRBJ2-3; D possibly corresponds to TRBD1 (6 bases). CDR1 and CDR2 from the germline V gene are SGHRS and YFSETQ. CDR3 length: 15 residues. Trimming took off 7 bases at V and 2 bases at J, with 17 bases between the two ends. The CDR3 here is CASRGRGQPTDTQYF. Here the CDR3 DNA reads TGCGCCAGCCGAGGACGGGGACAACCCACAGATACGCAGTATTTT.

This clone was picked up a small number of times. The V gene is TRBV6-4, the J gene TRBJ2-7; 8 nucleotides line up with TRBD1. Germline trimming cut 7 bases from V and 0 bases from J; bases unmatched to any gene: 14. CDR3 length: 17 residues. Germline CDR1 and CDR2: MRHNA and SNTAGT. This CDR3 is CASIFGQGKFSSYEQYF. The CDR3 region has the DNA TGTGCCAGCATCTTCGGACAGGGCAAGTTTAGCTCCTACGAGCAGTACTTC.

The chain joins TRBV7-9 to TRBJ1-5; 9 bases are shared with TRBD1. Unmatched junction bases numbered 5, after V lost 5 bases and J lost 6 bases. The CDR3 is 14 amino acids. Germline CDR1 reads SEHNR; CDR2 reads FQNEAQ (reference sequence). CDR3 bases: TGTGCCAGCAGCCCGGGGACAGGGTCTCAGCCCCAGCATTTT. Its translation: CASSPGTGSQPQHF.

V gene TRBV7-3 combines with J gene TRBJ1-2, with 7 bases lining up with TRBD1. The germline V gene has CDR1 SGHTA and CDR2 FQGTGA. Losses at the gene ends were 4 bases for V and 8 bases for J; bases not matched to a gene: 7. The CDR3 length is 13 residues. The CDR3 DNA is TGTGCCAGCAGCTCCAGACAGGGTCTCGGCTACACCTTC. Its protein product is CASSSRQGLGYTF.

This sequence joins TRBV7-2 and TRBJ1-2; D is perhaps TRBD1 (6 bases). V dropped 5 bases and J dropped 6 bases, with 10 bases sitting between them. Germline CDR1 and CDR2: SGHTA and FQGNSA. The CDR3 length is 12 residues. This chain's CDR3 is CASSVEGDGYTF. For the CDR3, the DNA is TGTGCCAGCAGCGTAGAGGGGGATGGCTACACCTTC. The whole variable domain, remainder taken from reference TRBV7-2 and TRBJ1-2, is GAGVSQSPSNKVTEKGKDVELRCDPISGHTALYWYRQSLGQGLEFLIYFQGNSAPDKSGLPSDRFSAERTGGSVSTLTIQRTQQEDSAVYLCASSVEGDGYTFGSGTRLTVV.

This rearrangement joins TRBV7-9 to TRBJ2-3, with TRBD2 identical over 11 bases. CDR1 SEHNR and CDR2 FQNEAQ come from the germline V gene (reference sequence). The CDR3 has 16 amino acids. V was clipped by 6 bases and J by 4 bases; unmatched bases: 9. Written as DNA, the CDR3 is TGTGCCAGCAGAACTAGCGGGGGAGTAGCGCCAGATACGCAGTATTTT. It codes for CASRTSGGVAPDTQYF.

Worth noting for this clone: Other nucleotide sequences from this sample produce the same CDR3. J is TRBJ1-1 and V is TRBV7-9, with unresolved D. Germline V gene lookup returns CDR1 SEHNR and CDR2 FQNEAQ (reference sequence). Trimming shortened V by 3 bases and J by 5 bases, and 10 bases separated the two germline ends. This CDR3 spans 13 amino acids. CDR3 DNA: TGTGCCAGCAGCTTGGAGGGTGGAACTGAAGCTTTCTTT. Protein sequence: CASSLEGGTEAFF.

In its sample, this clone was seen a few times. V and J are TRBV19 and TRBJ2-5; TRBD1 aligns across 10 bases. Germline CDR1 and CDR2: LNHDA and SQIVND (reference sequence). CDR3 length: 15 residues. Unmatched junction bases numbered 5, after V lost 3 bases and J lost 4 bases. The chain's CDR3 is CASSILGQGTETQYF. The CDR3 region has the DNA TGTGCCAGTAGTATTCTGGGACAGGGGACAGAGACCCAGTACTTC. The full variable domain, in which reference TRBV19 and TRBJ2-5 provide the parts outside the CDR3, is DGGITQSPKYLFRKEGQNVTLSCEQNLNHDAMYWYRQDPGQGLRLIYYSQIVNDFQKGDIAEGYSVSREKKESFPLTVTSAQKNPTAFYLCASSILGQGTETQYFGPGTRLLVL.

This chain joins TRBV5-1 and TRBJ2-1, with 9 nucleotides matching TRBD1. V shed 4 bases, J shed 5 bases, and the junction held 10 bases outside the gene matches. CDR3 length: 16 amino acids. The germline V gene encodes CDR1 SGHRS and CDR2 YFSETQ. The CDR3 DNA sequence: TGCGCCAGCAGCACACAGGGGGCACCGTCGGACAATGAGCAGTTCTTC. Encoded protein: CASSTQGAPSDNEQFF. Full variable domain (outside the CDR3, taken from reference TRBV5-1 and TRBJ2-1): KAGVTQTPRYLIKTRGQQVTLSCSPISGHRSVSWYQQTPGQGLQFLFEYFSETQRNKGNFPGRFSGRQFSNSRSEMNVSTLELGDSALYLCASSTQGAPSDNEQFFGPGTRLTVL.

J is TRBJ2-7 and V is TRBV6-5; D is possibly TRBD2 (5 bases). CDR3 length equals 13 residues. In germline, CDR1 is MNHEY, CDR2 SVGAGI. Trimming shortened V by 0 bases and J by 6 bases, and 9 bases separated the two germline ends. CDR3 sequence reads: CASSYSSGFEQYF. The CDR3 DNA reads as TGTGCCAGCAGTTACTCTTCGGGGTTCGAGCAGTACTTC.

The J gene is TRBJ2-2, the V gene TRBV28, with 9 bases lining up with TRBD1. The CDR3 has 16 amino acids. The V gene end was trimmed by 6 bases and the J gene end by 0 bases; junction bases not matched to a gene: 5. Germline assignment: CDR1 MDHEN and CDR2 SYDVKM. The CDR3 region is CASRGDREANTGELFF. The CDR3 bases are TGTGCCAGCAGAGGGGACAGGGAAGCGAACACCGGGGAGCTGTTTTTT. The full variable domain, with the rest looked up from reference TRBV28 and TRBJ2-2, is DVKVTQSSRYLVKRTGEKVFLECVQDMDHENMFWYRQDPGLGLRLIYFSYDVKMKEKGDIPEGYSVSREKKERFSLILESASTNQTSMYLCASRGDREANTGELFFGEGSRLTVL.

V is TRBV9 and J is TRBJ2-7, with TRBD1 identical over 7 bases. V was clipped by 2 bases and J by 5 bases; unmatched bases: 10. Germline values: CDR1 SGDLS, CDR2 YYNGEE. The CDR3 has 15 amino acids. The CDR3 region is CASSVIPQGIHEQYF. CDR3 DNA sequence: TGTGCCAGCAGCGTGATCCCACAGGGGATCCACGAGCAGTACTTC.

The rearrangement links TRBV6-5 to TRBJ1-4, with D maybe TRBD1 (6 bases). The CDR3 is made up of 14 amino acids. CDR1 is MNHEY and CDR2 is SVGAGI in the germline V gene. Trimming took 5 bases from V and 8 from J, leaving 15 bases between them. The CDR3 bases are TGTGCCAGCAGTACCCAGGGGATTCAGGAAAAACTGTTTTTT. Residues: CASSTQGIQEKLFF.

J is TRBJ1-3 and V is TRBV10-3, with TRBD1 identical over 9 bases. The CDR3 runs to 12 residues. Germline CDR1 and CDR2: ENHRY and SYGVKD. Losses at the gene ends were 7 bases for V and 7 bases for J; bases not matched to a gene: 2. The CDR3 loop is CAIKGQGNTIYF. For the CDR3, the DNA is TGTGCCATCAAGGGACAGGGTAACACCATATATTTT.

The chain has TRBV30 and TRBJ1-2; D perhaps matches TRBD1 (6 bases). The CDR3 extends over 15 amino acids. Germline assignment: CDR1 GTSNPN and CDR2 SVGIG (reference sequence). The V end lost 0 bases, the J end lost 1 base, and 12 bases lay between the germline ends. The CDR3 DNA reads TGTGCCTGGAGTGTAAGCAGGGGTGTTAACTATGGCTACACCTTC. Translating it yields CAWSVSRGVNYGYTF.

This clone was seen just once. The J gene is TRBJ2-7, the V gene TRBV28; D is uncertain. The CDR3 totals 13 residues. The V gene's germline CDR1 is MDHEN and CDR2 SYDVKM. Between the trimmed V and J ends, which lost 3 bases and 1 base, there was a span of 7 bases. For the CDR3, the DNA is TGTGCCAGCAGTTTTGTCGGTTCCTACGAGCAGTACTTC. Translating gives CASSFVGSYEQYF.

The gene calls are TRBV3-1 (or the pseudogene TRBV3-2) and TRBJ2-3; possibly TRBD1 for D (6 bases). The CDR3 length is 16 residues. Germline assignment: CDR1 LGHDT and CDR2 YNNKEL (reference sequence). The V and J ends lost 1 base and 1 base respectively, with 12 bases between them. The DNA for the CDR3 is TGTGCCAGCAGCCAAGTTCGGTCAGGGGGCACAGATACGCAGTATTTT. Translating it yields CASSQVRSGGTDTQYF.

The chain is built from TRBV3-1 (or the pseudogene TRBV3-2) and TRBJ1-6; D is ambiguous. Germline-derived CDR1 and CDR2 are LGHDT and YNNKEL (reference sequence). This CDR3 contains 15 residues. V gave up 2 bases and J gave up 9 bases, with 14 bases separating them. DNA for the CDR3: TGTGCCAGCAGCCAAAGTGCCGGGGTGGGTTCACCCCTCCACTTT. It codes for CASSQSAGVGSPLHF.

This chain links TRBV5-1 with TRBJ1-2; the D is unclear. V lost 2 bases and J lost 4, with 12 bases in between. The CDR3 is made up of 14 amino acids. Germline CDR1 reads SGHRS; CDR2 reads YFSETQ. The CDR3 DNA reads as TGCGCCAGCAGCTTAGACGGGGAACCCTATGGCTACACCTTC. Its protein product is CASSLDGEPYGYTF.

The chain uses TRBV6-6 and TRBJ2-1, with 11 bases identical to TRBD1. Germline-derived CDR1 and CDR2 are MNHNY and SVGAGI (reference sequence). CDR3 length: 15 residues. Unmatched junction bases numbered 12, after V lost 6 bases and J lost 11 bases. The CDR3 reads CASRDGTGGSIKQFF. CDR3 coding DNA: TGTGCCAGCAGGGACGGGACAGGGGGATCAATAAAGCAGTTCTTC.

This chain links TRBV7-9 with TRBJ1-1; D is unresolved. The CDR3 sequence is 13 residues long. CDR1 is SEHNR, CDR2 FQNEAQ, per germline (reference sequence). Between the trimmed V and J ends, which lost 4 bases and 3 bases, there was a span of 9 bases. The CDR3 loop reads CASSWTGDTEAFF. The DNA of the CDR3 is TGTGCCAGCAGCTGGACGGGAGACACTGAAGCTTTCTTT.